Presented here are 32 T cell receptor beta chains from one specimen sequenced in a study of blood T cells in healthy people across ages. It was with a sample-barcoded 5' primer and a J-beta primer mix that a second PCR of roughly 6 to 12 cycles was run. TCRdb processed the 5' RACE reads anew with MiXCR; each CDR3 protein has one entry. The sample yields some 940,000 distinct CDR3 sequences, almost 30% seen once. These data were also reused for a study on T cells of mothers and their children.

Sequences were obtained from blood. These receptors were obtained from a woman between 35 and 50 years old in good health.

Regarding this clonotype: The junction departs from the called germline gene at one end, perhaps through a read error. The rearrangement links TRBV7-9 to TRBJ1-1; 7 nucleotides match TRBD1. Germline CDR1 and CDR2: SEHNR and FQNEAQ (reference sequence). The CDR3 is 13 residues long. The CDR3 sequence: CTSSTGTDHEAFF. In nucleotides, the CDR3 is TGTACCAGCAGCACGGGGACAGATCATGAAGCTTTCTTT.

The rearrangement joins TRBV7-9 to TRBJ2-5; D gene unclear. The CDR3 length is 14 residues. Deletions cut 6 bases from V and 2 bases from J, with 13 bases between. Germline loops: CDR1 SEHNR, CDR2 FQNEAQ (reference sequence). The CDR3, as DNA: TGTGCCAGCAGGATAAGTGTGGGACAAGAGACCCAGTACTTC. It yields the protein CASRISVGQETQYF.

This clonotype has more than one count but fewer than ten. The V call is TRBV5-1, the J call TRBJ2-5; perhaps TRBD2 as D (5 bases). The DNA end is more similar to TRBJ2-7, so the J call may be wrong. The V gene's germline CDR1 is SGHRS and CDR2 YFSETQ. The CDR3 contains 16 residues. The CDR3 here is CASSQPRAAYMNEQYF. Written as DNA, the CDR3 is TGCGCCAGCAGCCAGCCGCGGGCAGCCTATATGAACGAGCAGTACTTC.

This clonotype was found many times. This chain joins TRBV20-1 and TRBJ2-7, with 8 bases that match TRBD2. Germline CDR1 is DFQATT and CDR2 is SNEGSKA (reference sequence). The ends lost 3 bases at V and 2 bases at J; junction bases unmatched: 6. The length of the CDR3 is 14 residues. This chain's CDR3 is CSASPLGGAYEQYF. DNA of the CDR3: TGCAGTGCTAGCCCCCTCGGGGGGGCCTACGAGCAGTACTTC.

This clonotype has a handful of counts. Possible read error: a much larger clone is one base away. The V call is TRBV27, the J call TRBJ1-2; 8 bases are a match to TRBD1. CDR1 MNHEY and CDR2 SMNVEV come from the germline V gene (reference sequence). V was clipped by 6 bases and J by 6 bases; unmatched bases: 6. The CDR3 runs 13 residues. DNA for the CDR3: TGTGCCAGCAGGTCAACAGGGGGAGATGGCTACACCTTC. This gives the protein CASRSTGGDGYTF.

This clonotype has a handful of counts. This sequence joins TRBV7-9 and TRBJ1-2; TRBD1 aligns across 8 bases. J lost 5 bases, V lost 2 bases, and 7 bases had no gene match. Looked up from germline, CDR1 is SEHNR and CDR2 is FQNEAQ (reference sequence). The CDR3 runs 15 residues. The chain's CDR3 is CASSLQGQVGYGYTF. The CDR3, as DNA: TGTGCCAGCAGCTTACAGGGACAGGTGGGGTATGGCTACACCTTC. The full variable domain, completed using reference TRBV7-9 and TRBJ1-2, is DTGVSQNPRHKITKRGQNVTFRCDPISEHNRLYWYRQTLGQGPEFLTYFQNEAQLEKSRLLSDRFSAERPKGSFSTLEIQRTEQGDSAMYLCASSLQGQVGYGYTFGSGTRLTVV.

The chain carries TRBV6-1 and TRBJ2-1, with a tentative D call TRBD1 (5 bases). V was clipped by 6 bases and J by 2 bases, with 8 bases between them. This CDR3 is built from 13 residues. CDR1 is MNHNS, CDR2 SASEGT, per germline. In nucleotides, the CDR3 is TGTGCCAGCAGGGGGCCTACCTACAATGAGCAGTTCTTC. This gives the protein CASRGPTYNEQFF.

This clonotype was seen repeatedly, ten times or more. The chain recombines TRBV9 with TRBJ2-1; TRBD1 matches at 7 bases. Germline loops: CDR1 SGDLS, CDR2 YYNGEE. This CDR3 is 16 amino acids long. J was trimmed by 7 bases and V by 0 bases; bases with no gene match: 10. For the CDR3, the DNA is TGTGCCAGCAGCGTAGACTGGGACAGTCTGGGGAATGAGCAGTTCTTC. Encoded protein: CASSVDWDSLGNEQFF.

This clonotype showed up just once. This chain uses TRBV5-4 with TRBJ1-1, with D perhaps TRBD1 (5 bases). The V gene lost 4 bases and the J gene lost 6 bases, with 13 bases spanning the gap. The CDR3 length is 13 residues. Germline CDR1 SGHNT, CDR2 YYREEE (reference sequence). This CDR3 is CASSGPQGAEAFF. The DNA of the CDR3 is TGTGCCAGCAGCGGACCGCAGGGAGCTGAAGCTTTCTTT. The variable domain in full, completed from reference TRBV5-4 and TRBJ1-1, reads ETGVTQSPTHLIKTRGQQVTLRCSSQSGHNTVSWYQQALGQGPQFIFQYYREEENGRGNFPPRFSGLQFPNYSSELNVNALELDDSALYLCASSGPQGAEAFFGQGTRLTVV.

J is TRBJ2-5 and V is TRBV7-2, with D possibly matching TRBD1 (5 bases). The tail of the sequence fits TRBJ2-7 better, so the J call may be wrong. CDR1 and CDR2 (germline): SGHTA, FQGNSA. The CDR3 covers 13 residues. This CDR3 is CASSSVQGNEQYF. Here the CDR3 DNA reads TGTGCCAGCAGCTCAGTGCAGGGAAACGAGCAGTACTTC.

This clonotype came up a few times. This chain uses TRBV18 with TRBJ2-3, with 11 bases fitting TRBD2. Per the germline V gene, CDR1 is KGHSH and CDR2 is LQKENI. After removal of 2 bases from V and 3 bases from J, the junction contained 7 bases not matched to a gene. The CDR3 totals 17 residues. CDR3 in DNA: TGTGCCAGCTCACCATTAGGGACTAGCGGAGATACAGATACGCAGTATTTT. Translated, it gives CASSPLGTSGDTDTQYF.

The CDR3 nucleotides read TGTGCCAGCAGCCAAGAAACGAGGCACATTGAGCAGTTCTTC. This codes for CASSQETRHIEQFF. This chain links TRBV14 with TRBJ2-1, with D uncertain. The CDR3 is made up of 14 amino acids. Germline V gene lookup returns CDR1 SGHDN and CDR2 FVKESK. Trimming took off 0 bases at V and 9 bases at J, with 12 bases between the two ends.

The gene calls are TRBV6-5 and TRBJ2-1, with TRBD1 matching 9 bases. Losses at the gene ends were 5 bases for V and 7 bases for J; bases not matched to a gene: 6. The CDR3 totals 14 residues. Germline V gene sequence: CDR1 MNHEY, CDR2 SVGAGI. The CDR3 loop reads CASSRGTGCNEQFF. For the CDR3, the DNA is TGTGCCAGCAGTCGGGGGACAGGGTGTAATGAGCAGTTCTTC.

The genes are TRBV19 and TRBJ2-7; 7 bases are shared with TRBD1. The CDR3 is 15 residues long. V shed 5 bases and J 0 bases; nucleotides not matched to a gene: 7. Germline-derived CDR1 and CDR2 are LNHDA and SQIVND (reference sequence). The DNA for the CDR3 is TGTGCCAGTAGTGGACGGGACAGCAGCTCCTACGAGCAGTACTTC. This translates into CASSGRDSSSYEQYF. Using reference TRBV19 and TRBJ2-7 for the parts outside the CDR3, the full variable domain is DGGITQSPKYLFRKEGQNVTLSCEQNLNHDAMYWYRQDPGQGLRLIYYSQIVNDFQKGDIAEGYSVSREKKESFPLTVTSAQKNPTAFYLCASSGRDSSSYEQYFGPGTRLTVT.

Comment on this clonotype: The junction differs from germline at one of its ends, possibly a read error. This chain uses TRBV12-3 or TRBV12-4 with TRBJ2-7; D uncertain. The CDR3 length is 12 residues. The CDR3 is CASSPTAGELYF. CDR3 DNA sequence: TGTGCCAGCAGTCCTACAGCAGGCGAGCTGTACTTC.

This clonotype was seen only a few times. The chain uses TRBV29-1 and TRBJ2-7; the D gene is possibly TRBD1 (7 bases). The CDR3 has 14 amino acids. Germline V lookup: CDR1 SQVTM, CDR2 ANQGSEA. Trimming pared 4 bases from V and 2 bases from J, leaving 15 bases between. The DNA for the CDR3 is TGCAGCGTTGCGGGCGGGGACAGCCCCTACGAGCAGTACTTC. Residues: CSVAGGDSPYEQYF.

The J gene is TRBJ1-4, the V gene TRBV15, with 8 bases identical to TRBD1. Germline V CDR1 and CDR2: LNHNV, YYDKDF (reference sequence). The CDR3 totals 18 residues. Trimming took 1 base from V and 0 from J; bases not matched to a gene: 7. CDR3 in amino acids: CATSRVDRGYATNEKLFF. The CDR3, as DNA: TGTGCCACCAGCAGAGTCGACAGGGGTTATGCAACTAATGAAAAACTGTTTTTT. Together with reference TRBV15 and TRBJ1-4, the CDR3 gives the full variable domain: DAMVIQNPRYQVTQFGKPVTLSCSQTLNHNVMYWYQQKSSQAPKLLFHYYDKDFNNEADTPDNFQSRRPNTSFCFLDIRSPGLGDTAMYLCATSRVDRGYATNEKLFFGSGTQLSVL.

V usage is TRBV30 and J usage is TRBJ1-2; 7 positions match TRBD1. Germline CDR1 is GTSNPN and CDR2 is SVGIG (reference sequence). The CDR3 runs to 13 residues. The junction had 8 bases not matched to a gene; V was cut back by 2 bases and J by 8 bases. The CDR3 region has the DNA TGTGCCTGGAGTCTTAACCCAGGGGGAGGCTACACCTTC. Protein: CAWSLNPGGGYTF.

Note on this clonotype: One base away lies a much larger clone, so this may be a sequencing read error. The CDR3 region has the DNA TGCGCCAGCAGCTTGACGGAGGGCCGACCCTACGAGGAGTACTTC. This gives the protein CASSLTEGRPYEEYF. The V and J genes are TRBV5-1 and TRBJ2-7, with D perhaps matching TRBD2 (6 bases). The CDR3 is 15 amino acids. Germline-derived CDR1 and CDR2 are SGHRS and YFSETQ.

This clonotype was seen only a few times. This sequence may be a read error, since a much larger clone differs from it by one base. The chain couples TRBV20-1 to TRBJ2-5; the match to TRBD2 covers 8 bases. The length of the CDR3 is 16 residues. V shed 1 base, J shed 11 bases, and the junction held 18 bases outside the gene matches. CDR1 is DFQATT, CDR2 SNEGSKA, per germline (reference sequence). In DNA form, the CDR3 reads TGCAGTGCTAGAGGGGGGGGACTAGGCGAGATCCACGGGCAGTACTTC. It specifies CSARGGGLGEIHGQYF.

This clonotype showed up just once. Just one base apart from a much larger clone, this may be a read error. This chain connects TRBV9 to TRBJ2-4; D may match TRBD1 or TRBD2 (5 bases each). The tail of the sequence fits TRBJ2-5 better, so the J call may be wrong. This CDR3 contains 16 residues. In germline, CDR1 is SGDLS, CDR2 YYNGEE. CDR3 region: CASSAGGTTVQETQYF. The CDR3 region has the DNA TGTGCCAGCAGCGCTGGGGGAACGACAGTCCAGGAGACCCAGTACTTC.

The CDR3 loop reads CASSLAGTTGNYGYTF. CDR3 DNA: TGTGCCAGCAGCTTAGCGGGAACGACAGGAAACTATGGCTACACCTTC. The chain links TRBV7-9 to TRBJ1-2; D is possibly TRBD1 (6 bases). This CDR3 region has 16 residues. The germline V gene encodes CDR1 SEHNR and CDR2 FQNEAQ (reference sequence). Trimming took off 0 bases at V and 2 bases at J, with 13 bases between the two ends.

Ten or more counts support this clonotype. The chain links TRBV9 to TRBJ2-1; 9 bases are shared with TRBD2. J was trimmed by 5 bases and V by 4 bases; bases with no gene match: 10. Looked up from germline, CDR1 is SGDLS and CDR2 is YYNGEE. This CDR3 region has 16 residues. In nucleotides, the CDR3 is TGTGCCAGCAGCCCACATAGCGGGGGTTCAGACAATGAGCAGTTCTTC. Its protein is CASSPHSGGSDNEQFF.

This clonotype came up a few times. V and J are TRBV5-5 and TRBJ2-5; the D is unclear. Germline V gives CDR1 SGHKS, CDR2 YYEKEE (reference sequence). The CDR3 spans 14 residues. Trimming removed 4 bases from V and 5 bases from J, with 15 bases in between. The CDR3 DNA reads as TGTGCCAGCAGCAGATCGCCCGCCGGGGAGACCCAGTACTTC. Its protein is CASSRSPAGETQYF.

The CDR3 region has the DNA TGTGCCAGCAGCCAAGGGGGGCTAGCGGGGACAACGAACACCGGGGAGCTGTTTTTT. Protein product: CASSQGGLAGTTNTGELFF. The chain employs TRBV3-1 and TRBJ2-2; 9 nucleotides match TRBD2. This CDR3 is built from 19 residues. With V trimmed by 1 base and J by 0 bases, 9 bases remained unmatched. In germline, CDR1 is LGHDT, CDR2 YNNKEL (reference sequence).

This clonotype was counted only a few times. V gene TRBV9 combines with J gene TRBJ2-3; D may be TRBD2 (6 bases). V shed 0 bases and J shed 4 bases, with 12 bases lying between them. Germline V lookup: CDR1 SGDLS, CDR2 YYNGEE. The CDR3 totals 15 residues. The chain's CDR3 is CASSVEAGRADTQYF. The CDR3 bases are TGTGCCAGCAGCGTAGAAGCGGGTAGAGCAGATACGCAGTATTTT. Full variable domain (outside the CDR3, taken from reference TRBV9 and TRBJ2-3): DSGVTQTPKHLITATGQRVTLRCSPRSGDLSVYWYQQSLDQGLQFLIQYYNGEERAKGNILERFSAQQFPDLHSELNLSSLELGDSALYFCASSVEAGRADTQYFGPGTRLTVL.

In DNA, the CDR3 is TGTGCCATCAGTGAAGGGCAGGGAGAGGTGAACACTGAAGCTTTCTTT. It yields the protein CAISEGQGEVNTEAFF. This chain connects TRBV10-3 to TRBJ1-1; TRBD1 is a possible D gene (5 bases). The CDR3 spans 16 residues. V was cut by 3 bases and J by 0 bases, with 14 bases left in between. The germline V gene has CDR1 ENHRY and CDR2 SYGVKD.

A word on this clonotype: It may be a read error: a sequence one base away is much more abundant. The rearrangement links TRBV28 to TRBJ2-3; D assignment may be TRBD1 or TRBD2 (5 bases each). The germline CDR1 and CDR2 sequences are MDHEN and SYDVKM. This CDR3 has 13 residues. The CDR3 nucleotides are TGTGCCAGCAGTTTTGGGGGATCAGATACGCGGTATTTT. Amino acid sequence: CASSFGGSDTRYF. The whole variable domain, remainder taken from reference TRBV28 and TRBJ2-3, is DVKVTQSSRYLVKRTGEKVFLECVQDMDHENMFWYRQDPGLGLRLIYFSYDVKMKEKGDIPEGYSVSREKKERFSLILESASTNQTSMYLCASSFGGSDTRYFGPGTRLTVL.

There are many counts of this clonotype. This chain uses TRBV29-1 with TRBJ2-3; D is uncertain. The V end was cut by 4 bases, the J end by 2 bases, with 10 bases between. The CDR3 covers 13 residues. The V gene's germline CDR1 is SQVTM and CDR2 ANQGSEA. DNA for the CDR3: TGCAGCGTTGGGTTAAAGTACACAGATACGCAGTATTTT. Protein: CSVGLKYTDTQYF.

This clonotype has just a few counts. The rearrangement joins TRBV18 to TRBJ2-1, with 7 positions matching TRBD1. The junction had 8 bases not matched to a gene; V was cut back by 4 bases and J by 2 bases. Germline assignment: CDR1 KGHSH and CDR2 LQKENI. The CDR3 has 16 residues. The CDR3 DNA sequence: TGTGCCAGCTCACTAAACGACAGGGTCCCCTACAATGAGCAGTTCTTC. Its protein product is CASSLNDRVPYNEQFF. The full variable domain, rest sourced from reference TRBV18 and TRBJ2-1, is NAGVMQNPRHLVRRRGQEARLRCSPMKGHSHVYWYRQLPEEGLKFMVYLQKENIIDESGMPKERFSAEFPKEGPSILRIQQVVRGDSAAYFCASSLNDRVPYNEQFFGPGTRLTVL.

This clonotype was counted many times. The junction differs from germline at one of its ends, possibly a read error. For the CDR3, the DNA is TGTGCCAGCAGCTTAGACGGGGGGGTCAATGAGCAGTTCTTC. Translated, it gives CASSLDGGVNEQFF. The chain couples TRBV5-1 to TRBJ2-1; 8 bases are a match to TRBD2. Germline V gene data show CDR1 as SGHRS and CDR2 as YFSETQ. This CDR3 has 14 residues.

Turning to this clonotype: An end of the junction differs from the germline gene, which may be a read error. This rearrangement joins TRBV27 to TRBJ2-6, with TRBD2 matching over 12 bases. This CDR3 is 21 amino acids long. From germline, CDR1 is MNHEY and CDR2 SMNVEV (reference sequence). In DNA form, the CDR3 reads TGTGCCAGCAGCTACGAACATCGACTAGCGGGGGCCCTCTCTGGGGCCAGCGTCCTGACTTTC. Residues: CASSYEHRLAGALSGASVLTF.